This TCR beta chain was captured in a study of neoadjuvant anti-PD-1 for oral cavity cancer. The data were produced by immunoSEQ multiplex PCR, yet TCRdb's version contains in-frame clones alone and is incomplete. This sample yields over 80,000 clones, of which under 90% are seen a single time; around 3% belongs to the top ten. Patients were newly diagnosed with stage II-IVA oral cavity squamous cell carcinoma without prior systemic or radiation treatment. The clonotype was recovered from a person between 40 and 80 years old with oral cavity squamous cell carcinoma. Source: PBMCs, taken before nivolumab (anti-PD-1) treatment.

The DNA of the CDR3 is TGTGCCACCAGCAGAGGCGCGTCTCGGCCCTACGAGCAGTACTTC. Amino acid sequence: CATSRGASRPYEQYF. This chain connects TRBV15 to TRBJ2-7; D remains ambiguous. CDR3 length equals 15 residues. V shed 1 base and J shed 2 bases, with 12 bases lying between them. CDR1 and CDR2 from the germline V gene are LNHNV and YYDKDF (reference sequence).